This T cell receptor (beta chain) was sequenced in a study of cytomegalovirus exposure and HLA in healthy donors. General study findings and limits: A later analysis linked a missense variant in DCLRE1C to the trimming of TCR beta V and J genes. Fewer N-insertions than the roughly 670-donor mean were reportedly shown by an Asian-associated ancestry cluster in a later analysis.

For this clone: Its antigen is not known.

Researchers ran the PCR with 60 Vbeta and 13 Jbeta primers. Data came from immunoSEQ multiplex PCR; TCRdb stores just in-frame clones and leaves some out. The data contain some 150,000 clones, about two thirds of them singletons. The origin of this receptor is a middle-aged woman in good health and CMV-seronegative. The sequenced sample was PBMCs.

The CDR3, as DNA: TGTGCCAGCAGCACCTATGACAGGTACAATGAGCAGTTCTTC. It translates to CASSTYDRYNEQFF. The chain is built from TRBV7-9 and TRBJ2-1; weak D call: TRBD1 (6 bases). The CDR3 extends over 14 amino acids. Germline loops: CDR1 SEHNR, CDR2 FQNEAQ (reference sequence). Trimming removed 5 bases at V and 4 bases at J, with 12 bases between.